These T cell receptor beta chains were read from a single sample in a study of T cell changes during pregnancy in multiple sclerosis. The protocol was immunoSEQ multiplex PCR, while the TCRdb copy is restricted to in-frame clones and leaves out a portion. This table has around 33,000 clones, 90% appearing once. Here the sequenced sample was peripheral blood, taken in the third trimester of pregnancy. These receptors all stem from a female donor in good health, enrolled as a control in a pregnancy study. Both conserved end residues are part of each CDR3. The D gene is left open where the match is weak. Some rows have no size entry. The others give once, few or many, or a class for an expanded clone.

j_call,v_call,clone_size,d_call,cdr3_aa,cdr3_nt
TRBJ2-4,TRBV27,-,-,CASSLEGNIQYF,TGTGCCAGCAGTTTGGAGGGAAACATTCAGTACTTC
TRBJ2-7,TRBV11-2,-,-,CASSLGRGAYEQYF,TGTGCCAGCAGCTTAGGTCGGGGTGCCTACGAGCAGTACTTC
TRBJ1-3,TRBV2,-,-,CASSGATPEFSGNTIYF,TGTGCCAGCAGTGGGGCGACGCCTGAATTCTCTGGAAACACCATATATTTT
TRBJ2-5,TRBV9,-,TRBD1,CASVDRGASGTQYF,TGTGCCAGCGTTGACAGGGGGGCGTCGGGGACCCAGTACTTC
TRBJ2-2,TRBV2,few,TRBD1,CASRTGTGMGELFF,TGTGCCAGCAGGACAGGGACAGGGATGGGGGAGCTGTTTTTT
TRBJ1-3,TRBV7-9,-,TRBD1,CASRNRDSGYSGSGNTIYF,TGTGCCAGCAGAAACCGGGACAGTGGTTACTCAGGCTCTGGAAACACCATATATTTT
TRBJ2-1,TRBV10-2,-,-,CASRSGPNEQFF,TGCGCCAGCAGGTCAGGTCCCAATGAGCAGTTCTTC
TRBJ1-1,TRBV11-2,-,-,CASSRKALRNTEAFF,TGTGCCAGCAGCCGAAAAGCGTTAAGGAACACTGAAGCTTTCTTT
TRBJ2-1,TRBV5-5,-,-,CASSLVSLADNEQFF,TGTGCCAGCAGCTTGGTTAGTCTTGCCGACAATGAGCAGTTCTTC
TRBJ1-1,TRBV23-1,-,TRBD1,CASPWDSYMNTEAFF,TGCGCCAGCCCCTGGGACAGCTATATGAACACTGAAGCTTTCTTT
TRBJ2-3,TRBV28,once,TRBD2,CASSLIILAGGTDTQYF,TGTGCCAGCAGTTTGATCATTCTAGCGGGAGGTACAGATACGCAGTATTTT
TRBJ2-7,TRBV5-5,-,-,CASSLSGNRPSYEQYF,TGTGCCAGCAGCTTGTCAGGAAACCGACCGAGCTACGAGCAGTACTTC
TRBJ2-7,TRBV6-5,-,TRBD1,CASSYSTGPDSYEQYF,TGTGCCAGCAGTTACTCGACAGGGCCAGACTCCTACGAGCAGTACTTC
TRBJ2-1,TRBV11-2,-,TRBD2,CASSLSGGHSYNEQFF,TGTGCCAGCTCGCTTAGCGGGGGCCACTCCTACAATGAGCAGTTCTTC
TRBJ2-3,TRBV4-1,-,TRBD2,CASSQEQAGGITDTQYF,TGCGCCAGCAGCCAAGAGCAAGCGGGGGGTATTACAGATACGCAGTATTTT
TRBJ2-1,TRBV6-1,-,TRBD2,CATNFGGSYNEQFF,TGTGCCACCAACTTCGGGGGGTCCTACAATGAGCAGTTCTTC
TRBJ1-1,TRBV12-5,-,-,CASGLIIPEQAFF,TGTGCTAGTGGTTTGATTATCCCCGAGCAAGCTTTCTTT
TRBJ1-5,TRBV28,-,-,CASSGGFGQPQHF,TGTGCCAGCAGTGGGGGGTTCGGCCAGCCCCAGCATTTT
TRBJ2-5,TRBV7-2,-,TRBD2,CASSLAASGGGQETQYF,TGTGCCAGCAGCTTAGCAGCCAGCGGGGGAGGGCAAGAGACCCAGTACTTC
TRBJ2-7,TRBV10-3,-,TRBD1,CAILQQTGSVLEQYF,TGTGCCATTCTTCAGCAGACAGGGTCGGTTCTCGAGCAGTACTTC
TRBJ2-2,TRBV27,-,TRBD1,CATTHPSGQGNTGELFF,TGTGCCACCACCCACCCCTCGGGACAGGGGAACACCGGGGAGCTGTTTTTT
TRBJ1-4,TRBV28,-,TRBD1,CASREDLTGKKLFF,TGTGCCAGCAGGGAGGACTTGACAGGGAAAAAACTGTTTTTT
TRBJ1-1,TRBV6-5,-,-,CASSYGGTGTNTEAFF,TGTGCCAGCAGTTATGGCGGGACGGGGACGAACACTGAAGCTTTCTTT
TRBJ2-2,TRBV5-1,-,-,CASSLSPQRGTGELFF,TGCGCCAGCAGTCTTTCCCCTCAGCGCGGAACCGGGGAGCTGTTTTTT
TRBJ2-3,TRBV7-3,-,-,CASSPRATDTQYF,TGTGCCAGCAGCCCCAGGGCCACAGATACGCAGTATTTT
TRBJ1-4,TRBV4-3,-,-,CASSQDPGANEKLFF,TGCGCCAGCAGCCAAGATCCAGGGGCTAATGAAAAACTGTTTTTT
TRBJ1-2,TRBV7-6,-,TRBD1,CASSLGQGGYGYTF,TGTGCCAGCAGCTTAGGACAGGGGGGCTATGGCTACACCTTC
TRBJ2-3,TRBV15,few,-,CATRLLGEGIDTQYF,TGTGCCACCAGACTTTTAGGCGAGGGAATTGATACGCAGTATTTT